The 12 T cell receptor beta chains given below trace back to one sample, sequenced in a study of cytomegalovirus exposure and HLA in healthy donors. 13 Jbeta primers and 60 Vbeta primers were used for the PCR. Using immunoSEQ multiplex PCR, the repertoire was profiled, and TCRdb retains in-frame clones only, with some absent. This sample has roughly 120,000 clones, with around 70% found just once. Sequenced: PBMCs. The receptor source for this set is a woman between 50 and 59 years old in good health and CMV-seropositive.

The rearrangement uses TRBV19 and TRBJ1-2, with a weak D call TRBD1 (6 bases). Trimming took off 5 bases at V and 4 bases at J, with 23 bases between the two ends. Germline loops: CDR1 LNHDA, CDR2 SQIVND (reference sequence). CDR3 size: 17 residues. The CDR3 sequence: CASSLKRGHTAIYGYTF. Here the CDR3 DNA reads TGTGCCAGTAGTTTAAAAAGGGGACACACAGCTATCTATGGCTACACCTTC.

V usage is TRBV28 and J usage is TRBJ2-7; TRBD2 might be the D (6 bases). This CDR3 has 15 amino acids. Germline CDR1 is MDHEN and CDR2 is SYDVKM. Trimming shortened V by 8 bases and J by 1 base, and 18 bases separated the two germline ends. The CDR3 here is CASSSHFGSSYEQYF. Written as DNA, the CDR3 is TGTGCCAGCTCGTCACATTTCGGGAGTTCCTACGAGCAGTACTTC.

This clone has more than one count but fewer than ten. The chain has TRBV6-1 and TRBJ2-7; no reliable D call. Trimming removed 0 bases at V and 4 bases at J, with 7 bases between. Per germline, CDR1 MNHNS and CDR2 SASEGT. The CDR3 is made up of 13 amino acids. The CDR3 loop is CASSEALGYEQYF. CDR3 bases: TGTGCCAGCAGTGAAGCTCTCGGTTACGAGCAGTACTTC.

This rearrangement joins TRBV7-2 to TRBJ2-3, with D unclear. The CDR3 is 14 amino acids. The germline CDR1 and CDR2 sequences are SGHTA and FQGNSA. V lost 1 base to trimming and J lost 1 base, with 6 bases between them. In DNA, the CDR3 is TGTGCCAGCAGCTTAGTCCTAGGCACAGATACGCAGTATTTT. The encoded protein is CASSLVLGTDTQYF.

The chain couples TRBV10-3 to TRBJ2-3; 7 bases line up with TRBD1. The junction had 8 bases not matched to a gene; V was cut back by 3 bases and J by 5 bases. Looked up from germline, CDR1 is ENHRY and CDR2 is SYGVKD. The CDR3 contains 15 residues. In nucleotides, the CDR3 is TGTGCCATCAGTGACCGGGACAGTTTAGAAGATACGCAGTATTTT. This sequence encodes CAISDRDSLEDTQYF.

V gene TRBV6-1 combines with J gene TRBJ2-7; TRBD2 matches 9 bases. Germline V gene lookup returns CDR1 MNHNS and CDR2 SASEGT. Unmatched junction bases numbered 9, after V lost 6 bases and J lost 3 bases. The CDR3 sequence is 15 residues long. CDR3 residues: CASRKEGSGSYEQYF. CDR3 in DNA: TGTGCCAGCAGAAAAGAGGGTAGCGGGAGCTACGAGCAGTACTTC.

This chain connects TRBV28 to TRBJ1-2; TRBD1 is a possible D gene (6 bases). This CDR3 is built from 14 residues. In germline, CDR1 is MDHEN, CDR2 SYDVKM. V lost 4 bases, J lost 5 bases, and 14 bases lay in between. CDR3 sequence (DNA): TGTGCCAGCAGTTCTCGGACAGACCAATATGGCTACACCTTC. Translation gives CASSSRTDQYGYTF.

CDR3 loop: CAISAGLNEKLFF. In nucleotides, the CDR3 is TGTGCCATCAGTGCAGGGCTTAATGAAAAACTGTTTTTT. This chain connects TRBV10-3 to TRBJ1-4, with a possible D match to TRBD1 (5 bases). With 4 bases removed from V and 4 bases from J, the gap between germline ends came to 7 bases. CDR3 length: 13 residues. Germline V lookup: CDR1 ENHRY, CDR2 SYGVKD.

This sequence joins TRBV5-6 and TRBJ2-5; 13 bases are a match to TRBD2. Germline trimming cut 4 bases from V and 1 base from J; bases unmatched to any gene: 7. The germline V gene encodes CDR1 SGHDT and CDR2 YYEEEE. CDR3 size: 17 residues. The CDR3 protein is CASSPRLAGGIQETQYF. The CDR3 region has the DNA TGTGCCAGCAGCCCAAGACTAGCGGGGGGAATCCAAGAGACCCAGTACTTC.

V and J are TRBV7-2 and TRBJ2-7; 14 bases are shared with TRBD2. Germline CDR1 SGHTA, CDR2 FQGNSA. V trimming: 5 bases; J trimming: 5 bases; junction bases outside the gene matches: 8. The CDR3 totals 16 residues. This CDR3 is CASSAETSGRVHEQYF. The CDR3 bases are TGTGCCAGCAGCGCCGAGACTAGCGGGAGGGTCCACGAGCAGTACTTC.

V is TRBV13 and J is TRBJ2-7, with 8 bases that match TRBD1. V dropped 5 bases and J dropped 4; count of bases not matched to a gene: 7. Germline lookup yields CDR1 PRHDT and CDR2 FYEKMQ (reference sequence). The CDR3 spans 14 residues. The CDR3 sequence is CASSPGQESYEQYF. For the CDR3, the DNA is TGTGCCAGCAGCCCGGGACAGGAAAGTTACGAGCAGTACTTC.

The table lists this clone with a few counts. The chain employs TRBV2 and TRBJ1-2; perhaps TRBD1 as D (5 bases). The V end lost 6 bases, the J end lost 1 base, and 6 bases lay between the germline ends. Germline lookup yields CDR1 SNHLY and CDR2 FYNNEI. The CDR3 is made up of 12 amino acids. The CDR3 nucleotides read TGTGCCAGCAGGGACAATAACTATGGCTACACCTTC. It yields the protein CASRDNNYGYTF.